Given below is one T cell receptor (beta chain) in context. The antigen remains unidentified. This CDR3 comprises 13 residues. V shed 3 bases and J shed 5 bases, with 11 bases lying between them. Germline-derived CDR1 and CDR2 are LNHDA and SQIVND (reference sequence). This sample is drawn from a study of T cell repertoires in cytomegalovirus infection. Study as a whole: Through public TCR beta signatures, both CMV infection and matching HLA type were indicated. Overall study results and limits: The study found HLA-C-restricted CMV-specific TCR beta clonotypes dominating the ex vivo response. The cumulative frequency of public TCR beta families identified carriers of CMV plus the relevant HLA.

TCRdb reprocessed the reads with MiXCR, giving one entry per CDR3 protein. Of about 450,000 distinct CDR3 sequences in the sample, approximately 30% are singletons; the top ten hold roughly an eighth. The V and J genes are TRBV19 and TRBJ2-7; D call uncertain. The sequenced material came from PBMCs. The TCR sequence derives from a human donor in good health (CMV status not recorded). Some clones in this sample may be carry-over from other donors' samples. CDR3 protein: CASSMGVLNEQYF. For the CDR3, the DNA is TGTGCCAGTAGTATGGGCGTTCTGAACGAGCAGTACTTC.